The 3 T cell receptor beta chains presented below share a single source sample, sequenced in a study of T-cell reconstitution after alpha-beta-depleted transplantation in children. Unique molecular identifiers were incorporated when the TCRbeta library was constructed. TCRdb itself ran the PCR reads through MiXCR, one entry per CDR3 protein. The table includes 300,000 to 350,000 distinct CDR3 sequences, around 25% detected once. Sample: PBMCs, mostly from graft donor cells, taken 180 days after TCRalphabeta/CD19-depleted stem cell transplant. These receptors were taken from a male patient between 10 and 17 years old who had a stem cell transplant for acute lymphoblastic leukemia, so the T cells may come from the graft donor.

A few counts support this clonotype. The chain is built from TRBV5-1 and TRBJ1-2; 8 bases map to TRBD1. Germline V lookup: CDR1 SGHRS, CDR2 YFSETQ. This CDR3 spans 13 amino acids. Trimming at V came to 5 bases and at J to 5 bases, leaving 5 bases not matched to a gene. CDR3 protein: CASRNGTGYGYTF. CDR3 sequence (DNA): TGCGCCAGCAGAAACGGGACAGGTTATGGCTACACCTTC.

The rearrangement links TRBV3-1 to TRBJ2-1; a weak D match, TRBD1 (5 bases). The germline V gene has CDR1 LGHDT and CDR2 YNNKEL (reference sequence). V was clipped by 0 bases and J by 6 bases, with 12 bases between them. The length of the CDR3 is 15 residues. The CDR3 DNA reads as TGTGCCAGCAGCCAAGACAATGACAGAGGCAATGAGCAGTTCTTC. As protein: CASSQDNDRGNEQFF.

This rearrangement joins TRBV11-1 to TRBJ2-2, with TRBD2 identical over 13 bases. V trimming: 5 bases; J trimming: 4 bases; junction bases outside the gene matches: 19. The germline gives CDR1 SGHAT, CDR2 FQDESV (reference sequence). The CDR3 has 21 residues. The CDR3 coding sequence is TGTGCCAGCAGCCAACAAAAACCGGGACTAGCGGGACTAGATACCACCGGGGAGCTGTTTTTT. The encoded protein is CASSQQKPGLAGLDTTGELFF.